Listed below are T cell receptor beta chains from one sample, sequenced in a study of T cells after yellow fever vaccination. TCRdb processed the 5' RACE reads anew with MiXCR; each CDR3 protein has one entry. The sample records 300,000 to 350,000 distinct CDR3 sequences, roughly 8.4% being singletons. The specimen comprised PBMCs, sampled about 49 days after the first yellow fever vaccination. These receptor sequences come from a man aged 18 to 29 who received the YFV17D yellow fever vaccine. Each CDR3 is given with its conserved first and last residue. The order of the fields is V gene, J gene, D gene, clone size, CDR3 DNA, CDR3 protein. D genes are given only for firm matches. Size is stated for part of the rows, as once, few or many counts, or as a class when the clone is expanded.

TRBV6-2/TRBV6-3	TRBJ1-1	NA	few	TGTGCCAGCAGTGGGGACGGATTGGGGAACACTGAAGCTTTCTTT	CASSGDGLGNTEAFF
TRBV5-4	TRBJ2-7	TRBD1	few	TGTGCCAGCAGCACGGACAGGGGGCTAAGCGAGCAGTACTTC	CASSTDRGLSEQYF
TRBV28	TRBJ2-3	NA	few	TGTGCCAGCAGTCTGGCGGCTCTCCCCCCCACAGATACGCAGTATTTT	CASSLAALPPTDTQYF
TRBV5-1	TRBJ1-2	NA	few	TGCGCCAGCAGCTTGGTACAGGGAGGCGATGGCTACACCTTC	CASSLVQGGDGYTF
TRBV6-1	TRBJ1-3	TRBD1	few	TGTGCCAGCATTGGGGATTGGACAGGGATTAACACCATATATTTT	CASIGDWTGINTIYF
TRBV12-3/TRBV12-4	TRBJ1-1	NA	many	TGTGCCAGCAGTTTGCGCCAGGGGAGGCCTGAAGCTTTCTTT	CASSLRQGRPEAFF
TRBV29-1	TRBJ1-1	NA	NA	TGCAGTGGGGCCGCGACACCTAACACTGAAGCTTTCTTT	CSGAATPNTEAFF
TRBV7-2	TRBJ2-2	TRBD1	NA	TGTGCCAGCAGCACAGGGGGCGGGGAGTTGTTTTTT	CASSTGGGELFF
TRBV5-4	TRBJ2-1	NA	few	TGTGCCAGCAGCTTGGAAAGTCGTAATGAGCAGTTCTTC	CASSLESRNEQFF
TRBV7-2	TRBJ2-7	TRBD2	few	TGTGCCAGCAGCCTAGCGGGGGTGGTTTGGGAGCAGTACTTC	CASSLAGVVWEQYF
TRBV28	TRBJ2-1	NA	NA	TGTGCCAGCAGTCCCAGACTAGTCGCCTCCTACAATGAGCAGTTCTTC	CASSPRLVASYNEQFF